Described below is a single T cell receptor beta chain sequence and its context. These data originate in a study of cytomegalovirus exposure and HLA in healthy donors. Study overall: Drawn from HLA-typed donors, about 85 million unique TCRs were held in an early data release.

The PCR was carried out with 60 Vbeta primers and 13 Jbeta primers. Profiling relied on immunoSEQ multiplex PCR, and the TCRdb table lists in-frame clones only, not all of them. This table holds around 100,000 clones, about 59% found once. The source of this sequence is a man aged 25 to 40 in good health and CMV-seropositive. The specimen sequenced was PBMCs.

In DNA, the CDR3 is TGCGCCAGCAGCGACAGTAACAGAAACACCATATATTTT. Translating it yields CASSDSNRNTIYF. This chain connects TRBV5-1 to TRBJ1-3, with a possible D match to TRBD1 (5 bases). The V gene lost 4 bases and the J gene lost 5 bases, with 10 bases spanning the gap. The CDR3 is made up of 13 amino acids. CDR1 and CDR2 from the germline V gene are SGHRS and YFSETQ.